This T cell receptor (beta chain) was retrieved from a study of OX40 agonist ivuxolimab in advanced cancers. For the study at large: Head and neck, renal cell, melanoma or hepatocellular carcinoma were the cancers that dose-escalation patients had. Study findings and constraints: Specificity for antigen went undetermined in the expanded peripheral T cells. At 0.1 to 3.0 mg/kg, CD4+ and CD8+ blood T cells expanded clonally by week 6.

Concerning this clone itself: Its target is unknown.

Using immunoSEQ multiplex PCR, the repertoire was profiled, and TCRdb retains in-frame clones only, with some absent. The sample has some 30,000 clones, approximately 80% seen once. Collection of blood occurred at baseline, at cycle 4 day 1, and at cycle 7 day 1. Germline assignment: CDR1 SGHTA and CDR2 FQGTGA. The CDR3 runs 13 residues. Between the trimmed V and J ends, which lost 0 bases and 8 bases, there was a span of 10 bases. The starting material was CD4+ or CD8+ T cells sorted from blood, obtained in a trial of the OX40 agonist ivuxolimab. This TCR was sampled from an adult with an advanced solid tumor such as melanoma, head and neck, liver or kidney cancer. J is TRBJ1-2 and V is TRBV7-3; D is unclear. CDR3 sequence (DNA): TGTGCCAGCAGCTTAACGGGAGTCGGGGGCTACACCTTC. Protein product: CASSLTGVGGYTF.